Following are 15 T cell receptor beta chains from one sample sequenced in a study of tumor-infiltrating lymphocytes in localized non-small cell lung cancer. The protocol was immunoSEQ multiplex PCR, while the TCRdb copy is restricted to in-frame clones and leaves out a portion. The sample has some 5,100 clones; 81% are singletons. Sequenced: lung tumor tissue. The receptors were sampled from a human donor with non-small cell lung cancer.

The V and J genes are TRBV27 and TRBJ1-2; 7 positions agree with TRBD1. Trimming cost V 3 bases and J 8 bases; bases outside gene matches: 15. Looked up from germline, CDR1 is MNHEY and CDR2 is SMNVEV (reference sequence). The CDR3 totals 16 residues. CDR3 bases: TGTGCCAGCAGTTTTTTGCCAGGGGGAACCATAGGAGGCTACACCTTC. It yields the protein CASSFLPGGTIGGYTF.

The rearrangement links TRBV4-1 to TRBJ2-3; weak D call: TRBD1 (5 bases). Germline CDR1 is MGHRA and CDR2 is YSYEKL. Between the trimmed V and J ends, which lost 1 base and 11 bases, there was a span of 13 bases. CDR3 length equals 13 residues. The CDR3 loop is CASSQGTTFKQYF. The CDR3 DNA sequence: TGCGCCAGCAGCCAAGGGACAACCTTTAAGCAGTATTTT.

The chain employs TRBV18 and TRBJ1-5; no firm D call. V was shortened by 0 bases and J by 0 bases, with 6 bases between the two germline ends. The CDR3 runs to 15 residues. Per germline, CDR1 KGHSH and CDR2 LQKENI. CDR3 region: CASSPPTASNQPQHF. The DNA for the CDR3 is TGTGCCAGCTCACCACCAACAGCTAGCAATCAGCCCCAGCATTTT. Complete variable domain (other parts from reference TRBV18 and TRBJ1-5): NAGVMQNPRHLVRRRGQEARLRCSPMKGHSHVYWYRQLPEEGLKFMVYLQKENIIDESGMPKERFSAEFPKEGPSILRIQQVVRGDSAAYFCASSPPTASNQPQHFGDGTRLSIL.

The chain couples TRBV29-1 to TRBJ2-5; D might be TRBD1 (6 bases). Germline V CDR1 and CDR2: SQVTM, ANQGSEA. V lost 2 bases to trimming and J lost 4 bases, with 8 bases between them. This CDR3 is built from 12 residues. CDR3 sequence reads: CSVERGGETQYF. CDR3 sequence (DNA): TGCAGCGTTGAAAGAGGGGGAGAGACCCAGTACTTC.

CDR3 coding DNA: TGTGCCAGTAGTGGGCAGCTCACAGATACGCAGTATTTT. Its protein is CASSGQLTDTQYF. This chain uses TRBV19 with TRBJ2-3; D ambiguous. There are 13 residues in the CDR3. The V gene lost 5 bases and the J gene lost 2 bases, with 8 bases spanning the gap. CDR1 is LNHDA and CDR2 is SQIVND in the germline V gene (reference sequence).

V gene TRBV5-1 combines with J gene TRBJ2-4, with 9 bases aligning to TRBD2. V was pared by 2 bases and J by 4 bases, with 10 bases of the junction left unmatched. Germline loops: CDR1 SGHRS, CDR2 YFSETQ. The length of the CDR3 is 17 residues. The CDR3 sequence is CASSFAKRGAGKNIQYF. The CDR3 DNA reads TGCGCCAGCAGCTTTGCTAAGCGGGGGGCGGGGAAAAACATTCAGTACTTC.

V and J are TRBV13 and TRBJ1-1; 7 nucleotides agree with TRBD1. V dropped 2 bases and J dropped 4; count of bases not matched to a gene: 1. The CDR3 has 13 residues. Germline CDR1 PRHDT, CDR2 FYEKMQ (reference sequence). This CDR3 is CASSLSGGTEAFF. DNA of the CDR3: TGTGCCAGCAGCTTATCAGGGGGCACTGAAGCTTTCTTT.

This chain links TRBV5-1 with TRBJ1-6, with 7 bases matching TRBD1. The CDR3 extends over 15 amino acids. CDR1 and CDR2 from the germline V gene are SGHRS and YFSETQ. The V gene end was trimmed by 4 bases and the J gene end by 8 bases; junction bases not matched to a gene: 9. CDR3 loop: CASSVRDSDYSPLHF. The CDR3 DNA reads TGCGCCAGCAGCGTCCGGGACAGCGATTATTCACCCCTCCACTTT.

This chain connects TRBV7-9 to TRBJ2-5, with 13 bases aligning to TRBD2. The CDR3 is 16 amino acids. The V gene end was trimmed by 5 bases and the J gene end by 2 bases; junction bases not matched to a gene: 5. Germline CDR1 SEHNR, CDR2 FQNEAQ (reference sequence). CDR3 protein: CASSVGTSGEQETQYF. Here the CDR3 DNA reads TGTGCCAGCAGCGTAGGGACTAGCGGGGAACAAGAGACCCAGTACTTC.

The genes are TRBV30 and TRBJ2-2, with D maybe TRBD2 (6 bases). The germline gives CDR1 GTSNPN, CDR2 SVGIG (reference sequence). The CDR3 totals 14 residues. V was shortened by 5 bases and J by 6 bases, with 16 bases between the two germline ends. As DNA, the CDR3 is TGTGCCTGGGATTTGGGAGGTGGGGCCGGGGAGCTGTTTTTT. It is translated as CAWDLGGGAGELFF. Supplemented by reference TRBV30 and TRBJ2-2, the full variable domain reads SQTIHQWPATLVQPVGSPLSLECTVEGTSNPNLYWYRQAAGRGLQLLFYSVGIGQISSEVPQNLSASRPQDRQFILSSKKLLLSDSGFYLCAWDLGGGAGELFFGEGSRLTVL.

J is TRBJ2-2 and V is TRBV18; 9 bases are a match to TRBD2. In germline, CDR1 is KGHSH, CDR2 LQKENI. This CDR3 spans 15 amino acids. The V and J ends lost 4 bases and 1 base, in that order; junction bases with no gene match: 1. Here the CDR3 DNA reads TGTGCCAGCTCACTACTAGCGGGGAACACCGGGGAGCTGTTTTTT. Translated, it gives CASSLLAGNTGELFF.

This clone was seen only a few times. The rearrangement links TRBV2 to TRBJ1-2, with TRBD1 as a possible D gene (5 bases). The length of the CDR3 is 13 residues. Trimming stripped 3 bases from V and 7 bases from J, with 12 bases between. Per the germline V gene, CDR1 is SNHLY and CDR2 is FYNNEI. CDR3 DNA: TGTGCCAGCAGTGACTCCAGGGACGGTGGCTACACCTTC. Protein: CASSDSRDGGYTF.

This clone appeared a few times. The chain combines TRBV10-2 with TRBJ2-2, with no clear D. Trimming shortened V by 1 base and J by 6 bases, and 3 bases separated the two germline ends. There are 12 residues in the CDR3. In germline, CDR1 is WSHSY, CDR2 SAAADI. In nucleotides, the CDR3 is TGCGCCAGCAGTGAGTTCCCCGGGGAGCTGTTTTTT. Its translation: CASSEFPGELFF.

Only a few counts were recorded for this clone. The chain links TRBV6-5 to TRBJ2-3; D might be TRBD1 (6 bases). The V end lost 4 bases, the J end lost 2 bases, and 10 bases lay between the germline ends. Germline loops: CDR1 MNHEY, CDR2 SVGAGI. The CDR3 contains 14 residues. CDR3 DNA sequence: TGTGCCAGCAGTTCCCAGGGGACCACAGATACGCAGTATTTT. Protein product: CASSSQGTTDTQYF.

The genes are TRBV2 and TRBJ1-1; 7 positions agree with TRBD1. This CDR3 is built from 13 residues. The V gene's germline CDR1 is SNHLY and CDR2 FYNNEI. V trimming: 4 bases; J trimming: 10 bases; junction bases outside the gene matches: 9. CDR3 DNA: TGTGCCAGCAGTGTGACAGGGATCGGTGCAGCTTTCTTT. Amino acids: CASSVTGIGAAFF. Together with reference TRBV2 and TRBJ1-1, the CDR3 gives the full variable domain: EPEVTQTPSHQVTQMGQEVILRCVPISNHLYFYWYRQILGQKVEFLVSFYNNEISEKSEIFDDQFSVERPDGSNFTLKIRSTKLEDSAMYFCASSVTGIGAAFFGQGTRLTVV.